This T cell receptor (beta chain) was captured by sequencing in a study of blood T cell repertoires in COVID-19. Background on the study: The cDNA or gDNA used as material had been derived from T cells, B-cell-depleted T cells, or PBMCs.

The table came from immunoSEQ multiplex PCR; TCRdb's copy has only in-frame clones and leaves some out. This table holds approximately 200,000 clones, about 90% found once. The germline gives CDR1 SGHNT, CDR2 YENEEA. This CDR3 has 13 residues. V was shortened by 5 bases and J by 0 bases, with 7 bases between the two germline ends. Before being deemed recovered, Cohort 3 donors had two negative PCRs, clearance, or symptom resolution. The rearrangement joins TRBV11-3 to TRBJ1-1; D ambiguous. The source material was PBMCs or T cells enriched from blood (not recorded which). The receptor's source is a woman under 40 who had recovered from COVID-19. The CDR3 protein is CASSHRVNTEAFF. CDR3 coding DNA: TGTGCCAGCAGCCACCGGGTGAACACTGAAGCTTTCTTT.